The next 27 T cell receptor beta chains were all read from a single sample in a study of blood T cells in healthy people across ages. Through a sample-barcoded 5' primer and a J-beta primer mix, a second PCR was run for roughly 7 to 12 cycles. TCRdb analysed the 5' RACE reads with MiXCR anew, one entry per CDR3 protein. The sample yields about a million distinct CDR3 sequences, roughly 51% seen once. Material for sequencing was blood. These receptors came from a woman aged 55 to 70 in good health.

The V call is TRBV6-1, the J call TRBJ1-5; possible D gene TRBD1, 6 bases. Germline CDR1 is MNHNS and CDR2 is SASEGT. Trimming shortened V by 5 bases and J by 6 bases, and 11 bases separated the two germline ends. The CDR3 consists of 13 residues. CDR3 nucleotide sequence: TGTGCCAGCAGTTCCTACAGGGTTCAGCCCCAGCATTTT. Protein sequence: CASSSYRVQPQHF.

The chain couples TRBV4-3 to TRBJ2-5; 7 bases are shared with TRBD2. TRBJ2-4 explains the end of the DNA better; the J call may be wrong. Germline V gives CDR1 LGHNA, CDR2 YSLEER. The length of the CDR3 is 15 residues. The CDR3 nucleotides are TGCGCCAGCGGCCGCAAGACTAGCCCGGAAAACATTCAGTACTTC. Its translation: CASGRKTSPENIQYF.

CDR3 region: CASSPQGRVTEAFF. In nucleotides, the CDR3 is TGTGCCAGCTCACCCCAGGGAAGGGTCACTGAAGCTTTCTTT. The V call is TRBV18, the J call TRBJ1-1; tentative D call: TRBD1 (5 bases). Germline V gene sequence: CDR1 KGHSH, CDR2 LQKENI. CDR3 size: 14 residues. V gave up 3 bases and J gave up 4 bases, with 12 bases separating them.

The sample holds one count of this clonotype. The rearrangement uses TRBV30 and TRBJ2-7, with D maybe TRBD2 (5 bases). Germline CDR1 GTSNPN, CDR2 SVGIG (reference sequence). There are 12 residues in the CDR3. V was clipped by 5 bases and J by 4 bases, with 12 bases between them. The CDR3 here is CAWSRGNYEQYF. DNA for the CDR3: TGTGCCTGGTCAAGAGGGAATTACGAGCAGTACTTC.

CDR3 in amino acids: CATSRPAGITDTQYF. CDR3 bases: TGTGCCACCAGCAGACCAGCGGGCATAACAGATACGCAGTATTTT. The rearrangement joins TRBV15 to TRBJ2-3, with TRBD2 as a possible D gene (6 bases). V was clipped by 2 bases and J by 3 bases, with 12 bases between them. The CDR3 length is 15 residues. Germline-derived CDR1 and CDR2 are LNHNV and YYDKDF (reference sequence). Full variable domain (missing parts from reference TRBV15 and TRBJ2-3): DAMVIQNPRYQVTQFGKPVTLSCSQTLNHNVMYWYQQKSSQAPKLLFHYYDKDFNNEADTPDNFQSRRPNTSFCFLDIRSPGLGDTAMYLCATSRPAGITDTQYFGPGTRLTVL.

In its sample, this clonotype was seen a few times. CDR3 residues: CASSGAAGTGANVLTF. Here the CDR3 DNA reads TGTGCCAGCAGTGGGGCAGCAGGGACCGGGGCCAACGTCCTGACTTTC. This sequence joins TRBV12-3 or TRBV12-4 and TRBJ2-6; D tentatively reads TRBD1 or TRBD2 (5 bases each). The CDR3 spans 16 residues. V gave up 5 bases and J gave up 4 bases, with 15 bases separating them.

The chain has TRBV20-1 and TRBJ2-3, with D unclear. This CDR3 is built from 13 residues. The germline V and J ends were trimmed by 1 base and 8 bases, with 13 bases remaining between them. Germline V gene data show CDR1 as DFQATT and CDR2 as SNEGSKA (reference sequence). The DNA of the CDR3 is TGCAGTGCTAGAGGGTGGCCGACCCCTACGCAGTATTTT. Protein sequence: CSARGWPTPTQYF.

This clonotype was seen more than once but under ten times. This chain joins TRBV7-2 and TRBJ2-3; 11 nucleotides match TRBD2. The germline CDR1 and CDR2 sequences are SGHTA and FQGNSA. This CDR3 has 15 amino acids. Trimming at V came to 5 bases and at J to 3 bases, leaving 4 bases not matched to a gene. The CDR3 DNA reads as TGTGCCAGCAGCCGACTAGCGGGAAAAACAGATACGCAGTATTTT. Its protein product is CASSRLAGKTDTQYF. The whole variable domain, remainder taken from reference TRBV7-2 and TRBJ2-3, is GAGVSQSPSNKVTEKGKDVELRCDPISGHTALYWYRQSLGQGLEFLIYFQGNSAPDKSGLPSDRFSAERTGGSVSTLTIQRTQQEDSAVYLCASSRLAGKTDTQYFGPGTRLTVL.

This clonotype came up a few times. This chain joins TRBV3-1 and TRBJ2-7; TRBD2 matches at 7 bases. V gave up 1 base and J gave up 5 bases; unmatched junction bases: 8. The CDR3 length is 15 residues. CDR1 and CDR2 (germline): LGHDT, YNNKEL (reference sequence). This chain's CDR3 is CASSQVGAGVDEQYF. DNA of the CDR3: TGTGCCAGCAGCCAAGTCGGTGCGGGAGTCGACGAGCAGTACTTC.

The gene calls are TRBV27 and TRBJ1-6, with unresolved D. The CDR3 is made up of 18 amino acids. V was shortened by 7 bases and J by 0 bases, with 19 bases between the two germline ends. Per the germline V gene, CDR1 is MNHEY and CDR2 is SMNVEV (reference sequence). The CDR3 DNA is TGTGCCAGCAATCATAAAATAGATCGAAGCTCCTATAATTCACCCCTCCACTTT. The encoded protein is CASNHKIDRSSYNSPLHF.

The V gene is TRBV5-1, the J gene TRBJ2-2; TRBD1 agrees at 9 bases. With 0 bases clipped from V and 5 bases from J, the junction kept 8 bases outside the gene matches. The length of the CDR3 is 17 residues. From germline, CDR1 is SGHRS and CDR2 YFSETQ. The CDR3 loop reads CASSLDGTGIRTGELFF. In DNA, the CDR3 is TGCGCCAGCAGCTTGGATGGGACAGGGATACGGACCGGGGAGCTGTTTTTT.

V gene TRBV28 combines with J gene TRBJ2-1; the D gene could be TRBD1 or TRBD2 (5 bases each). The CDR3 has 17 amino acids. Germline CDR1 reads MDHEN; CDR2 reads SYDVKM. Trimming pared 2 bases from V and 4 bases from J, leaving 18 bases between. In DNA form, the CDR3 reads TGTGCCAGCAGTTTAGTAGCTAGGGAATGGGGGTACAATGAGCAGTTCTTC. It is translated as CASSLVAREWGYNEQFF.

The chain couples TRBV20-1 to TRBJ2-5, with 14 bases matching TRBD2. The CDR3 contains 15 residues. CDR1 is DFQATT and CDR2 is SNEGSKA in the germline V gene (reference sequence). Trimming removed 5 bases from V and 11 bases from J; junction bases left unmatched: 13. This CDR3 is CSAWTSGRRKDEQYF. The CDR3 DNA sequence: TGCAGTGCTTGGACTAGCGGGAGGAGAAAAGATGAGCAGTACTTC.

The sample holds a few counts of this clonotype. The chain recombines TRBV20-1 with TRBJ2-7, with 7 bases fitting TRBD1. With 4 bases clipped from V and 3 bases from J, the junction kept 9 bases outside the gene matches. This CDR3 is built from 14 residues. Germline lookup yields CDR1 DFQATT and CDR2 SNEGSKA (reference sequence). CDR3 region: CSATDRVANYEQYF. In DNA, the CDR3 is TGCAGTGCTACCGACAGGGTCGCGAACTACGAGCAGTACTTC.

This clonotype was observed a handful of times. The CDR3 bases are TGTGCCAGCAGCTGGCGGGCTAGGGTGCGCGAGCAGTACTTC. This translates into CASSWRARVREQYF. The chain employs TRBV13 and TRBJ2-7, with TRBD2 as a possible D gene (5 bases). The CDR3 is 14 residues long. Germline loops: CDR1 PRHDT, CDR2 FYEKMQ (reference sequence). V lost 4 bases and J 6 bases, leaving 16 bases between the germline ends.

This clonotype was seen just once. Here the CDR3 reads CSANQGGTDTQYF. The CDR3 nucleotides read TGCAGCGCAAACCAGGGGGGGACAGATACGCAGTATTTT. The chain has TRBV29-1 and TRBJ2-3; D may correspond to TRBD1 or TRBD2 (7 bases each). Germline-derived CDR1 and CDR2 are SQVTM and ANQGSEA. This CDR3 has 13 amino acids. V gave up 7 bases and J gave up 3 bases, with 14 bases separating them.

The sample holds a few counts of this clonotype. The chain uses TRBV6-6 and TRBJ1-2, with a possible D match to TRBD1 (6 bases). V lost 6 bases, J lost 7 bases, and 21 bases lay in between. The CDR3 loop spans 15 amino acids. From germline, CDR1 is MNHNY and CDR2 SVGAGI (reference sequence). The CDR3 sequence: CASSREKQGAVGYTF. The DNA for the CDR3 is TGTGCCAGCAGCCGAGAAAAACAGGGTGCAGTTGGCTACACCTTC.

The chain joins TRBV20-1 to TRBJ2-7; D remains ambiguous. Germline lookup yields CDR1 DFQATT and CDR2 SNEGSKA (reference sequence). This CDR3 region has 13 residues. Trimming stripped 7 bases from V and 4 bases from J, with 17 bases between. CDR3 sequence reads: CSVPGQDQYEQYF. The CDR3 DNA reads TGCAGTGTCCCTGGGCAGGACCAATACGAGCAGTACTTC.

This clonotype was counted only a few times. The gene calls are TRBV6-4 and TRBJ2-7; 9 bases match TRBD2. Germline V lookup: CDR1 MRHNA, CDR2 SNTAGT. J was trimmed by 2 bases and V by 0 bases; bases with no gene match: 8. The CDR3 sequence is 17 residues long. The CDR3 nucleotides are TGTGCCAGCAGTGACTCGAATTGGGCTAGCGGGACCTACGAGCAGTACTTC. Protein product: CASSDSNWASGTYEQYF.

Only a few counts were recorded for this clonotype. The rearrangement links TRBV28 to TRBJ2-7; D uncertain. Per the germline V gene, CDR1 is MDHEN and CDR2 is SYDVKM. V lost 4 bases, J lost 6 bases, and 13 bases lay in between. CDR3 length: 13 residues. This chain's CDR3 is CASSYQRYGEQYF. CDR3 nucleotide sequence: TGTGCCAGCAGTTATCAGAGGTATGGCGAGCAGTACTTC.

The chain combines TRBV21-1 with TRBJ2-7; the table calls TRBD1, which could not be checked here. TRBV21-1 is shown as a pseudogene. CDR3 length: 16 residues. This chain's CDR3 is CASSPLSPAGRYEQYF. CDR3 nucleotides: TGTGCCAGCAGCCCCCTGAGCCCAGCGGGTCGCTACGAGCAGTACTTC.

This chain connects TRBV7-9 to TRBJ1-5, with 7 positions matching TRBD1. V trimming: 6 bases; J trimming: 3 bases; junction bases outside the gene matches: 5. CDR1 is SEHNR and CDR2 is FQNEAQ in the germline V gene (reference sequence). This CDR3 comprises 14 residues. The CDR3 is CASRDGTANQPQHF. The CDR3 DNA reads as TGTGCCAGCAGGGACGGGACAGCCAATCAGCCCCAGCATTTT.

DNA of the CDR3: TGCAGTGCTAGACCAGCGGATAGCTCCTACGAGCAGTACTTC. The encoded protein is CSARPADSSYEQYF. The V gene is TRBV20-1, the J gene TRBJ2-7, with a tentative D call TRBD2 (5 bases). Germline lookup yields CDR1 DFQATT and CDR2 SNEGSKA (reference sequence). Between the trimmed V and J ends, which lost 2 bases and 0 bases, there was a span of 11 bases. The CDR3 runs to 14 residues.

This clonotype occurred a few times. CDR3 nucleotides: TGTGCCAGCAGTTACCGGACAGGCAGATTGAATTCACCCCTCCACTTT. Encoded protein: CASSYRTGRLNSPLHF. The rearrangement uses TRBV6-2 or TRBV6-3 and TRBJ1-6; 7 nucleotides align to TRBD1. The CDR3 runs to 16 residues. The V segment lost 2 bases and the J segment 7 bases; nucleotides outside the gene matches: 8. From germline, CDR1 is MNHEY and CDR2 SVGEGT.

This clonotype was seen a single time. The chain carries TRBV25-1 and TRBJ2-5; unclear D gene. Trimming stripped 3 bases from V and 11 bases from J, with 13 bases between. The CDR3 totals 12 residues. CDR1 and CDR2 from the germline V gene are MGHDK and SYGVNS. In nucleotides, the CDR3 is TGTGCCAGCAGTGACCCTGACAATGAGCAGTACTTC. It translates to CASSDPDNEQYF.

Here the CDR3 reads CASSLVLALDSTDTQYF. The CDR3 nucleotides are TGTGCCAGCAGCTTAGTTTTAGCGCTCGATAGCACAGATACGCAGTATTTT. The chain carries TRBV7-8 and TRBJ2-3, with D possibly TRBD2 on 5 matching bases. Trimming shortened V by 1 base and J by 0 bases, and 14 bases separated the two germline ends. CDR1 SGHVS and CDR2 FQNEAQ come from the germline V gene. This CDR3 comprises 17 residues.

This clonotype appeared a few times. Written as DNA, the CDR3 is TGTGCCAGCAGTCCAACAGGGACCCCCTCCCGCTACACCTTC. Its protein is CASSPTGTPSRYTF. V usage is TRBV6-1 and J usage is TRBJ1-2, with a possible D match to TRBD1 (6 bases). V was clipped by 5 bases and J by 9 bases, with 19 bases between them. Germline V gene sequence: CDR1 MNHNS, CDR2 SASEGT. The CDR3 runs to 14 residues.